The 3 T cell receptor beta chains below all came from one sample that was sequenced in a study of immune characteristics of hereditary and idiopathic chronic pancreatitis. Profiled with immunoSEQ multiplex PCR; TCRdb holds only in-frame clones, not every one. The data show over 12,000 clones, with more than 60% seen just once and about 14% held by the top ten. The pancreas tissue came from patients undergoing total pancreatectomy with islet autotransplantation. Sequenced: pancreas tissue with hereditary chronic pancreatitis. The receptors here all came from a human donor with chronic pancreatitis.

The CDR3 region is CASSQFLQGSDQPQHF. In DNA form, the CDR3 reads TGTGCCAGCAGCCAATTTCTACAGGGATCTGATCAGCCCCAGCATTTT. The chain employs TRBV4-2 and TRBJ1-5; perhaps TRBD1 as D (6 bases). The germline CDR1 and CDR2 sequences are LGHNA and YNFKEQ. This CDR3 spans 16 amino acids. The V end lost 2 bases, the J end lost 5 bases, and 16 bases lay between the germline ends.

V gene TRBV3-1 (or the pseudogene TRBV3-2) combines with J gene TRBJ2-7; D assignment may be TRBD1 or TRBD2 (5 bases each). The V end was cut by 3 bases, the J end by 4 bases, with 19 bases between. CDR3 length equals 16 residues. Per germline, CDR1 LGHDT and CDR2 YNNKEL (reference sequence). As DNA, the CDR3 is TGTGCCAGCAGCCAGCGACTATTTGGGGCTGGGTACGAGCAGTACTTC. This codes for CASSQRLFGAGYEQYF.

The chain employs TRBV28 and TRBJ1-4, with D hard to call. Germline V gene sequence: CDR1 MDHEN, CDR2 SYDVKM. This CDR3 has 17 residues. V was clipped by 3 bases and J by 0 bases, with 14 bases between them. The CDR3: CASSLSREGATNEKLFF. In DNA, the CDR3 is TGTGCCAGCAGTTTGAGTCGGGAGGGCGCAACTAATGAAAAACTGTTTTTT.